Included here is one T cell receptor (beta chain) sequence, with context. The antigen is not known. Libraries were prepared by immunoSEQ multiplex PCR; TCRdb keeps only in-frame clonotypes and omits some of them. The data contain around 350,000 clones, about 92% of them seen just once; the ten biggest clones take up 3.9%. The sample belongs to a study of Ad26.COV2.S vaccination and SARS-CoV-2 variants. General study points: Possible underestimation of total T cell responses by the TCR breadth and depth analyses was noted.

The V end lost 7 bases, the J end lost 3 bases, and 15 bases lay between the germline ends. Germline values: CDR1 SQVTM, CDR2 ANQGSEA. The CDR3 contains 13 residues. The source was peripheral blood, collected after recovery from COVID-19. This sequence originates from a human donor who had recovered from COVID-19. The V gene is TRBV29-1, the J gene TRBJ1-1; D is perhaps TRBD1 (5 bases). The DNA of the CDR3 is TGCAGCGCGATCAGGGTCCAGGACACTGAAGCTTTCTTT. It yields the protein CSAIRVQDTEAFF.